This record concerns one T cell receptor (beta chain) sequence. Its cognate antigen is unknown. This table comes from immunoSEQ multiplex PCR, and its TCRdb copy is limited to in-frame clones, with some not included. Among 35,000 to 50,000 clones listed, 76% were seen once. Per germline, CDR1 MNHEY and CDR2 SVGAGI. This CDR3 comprises 15 residues. Trimming cost V 5 bases and J 6 bases, with 16 bases left between them. This entry belongs to a study of memory CD4+ T cells and cytomegalovirus serostatus. Study-wide context: Of the healthy Belgian adults, 9 were CMV seropositive and approximately 25 seronegative.

The sort gate was single viable CD3+CD4+CD8-CD45RO+ cells for memory CD4+ T cells. Study-wide results and caveats: Median bootstrapped AUC for CMV status was about 0.96 originally, about 0.9 US-trained.

The gene calls are TRBV6-5 and TRBJ2-2; D is possibly TRBD1 or TRBD2 (5 bases each). Sequencing input: memory CD4+ T cells from blood. The sequence was collected from an adult in good health and CMV-seronegative. The CDR3 coding sequence is TGTGCCAGCAGTCAGCCCGGGTTGGGGGCCGGGGAGCTGTTTTTT. Translated: CASSQPGLGAGELFF.